Listed below are T cell receptor beta chains from one sample, sequenced in a study of tumor and adjacent non-tumor tissue in lung cancer. MiXCR, run by TCRdb on the multiplex PCR reads, gives a single entry per CDR3 protein. The profile shows 120,000 or so distinct CDR3 sequences, around 82% of them singletons. Specimen: lung tumor tissue. Every receptor here comes from a man between 65 and 79 years old with non-small cell lung cancer. Both conserved end residues are part of each CDR3. Fields, in order: V gene, J gene, D gene, clone size, CDR3 protein, CDR3 DNA. A D gene is named only where the DNA matches it firmly. Clone size is not always given. Where it is, it says once, few, many or a class for expanded clones.

TRBV29-1	TRBJ2-5	.	.	CSVHEGAQILETQYF	TGCAGCGTCCATGAAGGGGCGCAAATTCTGGAGACCCAGTACTTC
TRBV5-6	TRBJ2-1	.	.	CASSSKCCNEQFF	TGTGCCAGCAGCTCCAAGTGCTGCAATGAGCAGTTCTTC
TRBV5-1	TRBJ1-1	TRBD1	many	CASSSTGTGATEAFF	TGCGCCAGCAGCTCTACCGGGACAGGGGCCACTGAAGCTTTCTTT
TRBV28	TRBJ2-7	TRBD1	.	CASRGQGLHLAYKQYF	TGTGCCAGTAGGGGACAGGGGCTCCATCTGGCCTACAAGCAGTACTTC
TRBV6-2/TRBV6-3	TRBJ2-2	.	.	CASYLEQGNTGQLFF	TGTGCCAGTTACCTGGAGCAGGGAAACACCGGGCAGCTGTTTTTT
TRBV6-5	TRBJ1-2	.	.	CASSYLRGDGYTF	TGTGCCAGCAGTTACCTACGGGGGGATGGCTACACCTTC
TRBV12-3/TRBV12-4	TRBJ2-1	.	.	CASSFGRGSEQSF	.
TRBV6-5	TRBJ2-7	.	.	CASSYHPFSGSYDQYF	TGTGCCAGTAGTTACCACCCGTTTAGCGGCTCCTACGATCAGTACTTC
TRBV10-2	TRBJ2-1	.	.	CASRFPGPSSHEQFF	TGCGCGAGCAGATTCCCGGGACCCTCTTCTCATGAGCAGTTCTTC
TRBV11-2	TRBJ2-7	.	many	CASNPGRGPTYEQYF	TGTGCCAGCAACCCAGGGAGGGGGCCGACCTACGAGCAGTACTTC
TRBV6-5	TRBJ1-1	.	many	CASSYDQMNTEAFF	TGTGCCAGCAGTTACGACCAGATGAACACTGAAGCTTTCTTT
TRBV11-3	TRBJ2-7	.	.	CARSPMTVSVYVQYF	TGTGCCAGAAGCCCGATGACAGTTTCCGTGTACGTGCAATACTTC
TRBV6-1	TRBJ2-5	.	.	CASNEVGGPREYF	TGTGCCAGCAATGAAGTTGGTGGGCCCCGGGAGTACTTC
TRBV7-6	TRBJ2-5	.	.	CASSLAVHLGQETQYF	TGTGCCAGCAGCTTAGCGGTCCACCTAGGACAAGAGACCCAGTACTTC
TRBV30	TRBJ2-7	TRBD1	many	CALYPGTGLSYEQYF	TGTGCCCTTTATCCCGGGACAGGGCTCTCCTACGAGCAGTACTTC
TRBV6-5	TRBJ2-7	.	.	CVSCYVRGTYEQYF	TGTGTCAGCTGTTACGTGAGGGGGACCTACGAGCAATACTTC
TRBV4-3	TRBJ2-1	TRBD2	few	CASNEDPAGAKYNEHFF	TGCGCCAGCAACGAAGACCCAGCGGGAGCTAAATACAATGAGCACTTCTTC
TRBV11-3	TRBJ2-2	TRBD1	once	CAITGQGRNTWELFF	TGTGCCATCACAGGACAGGGGAGGAACACGTGGGAGCTGTTTTTT
TRBV7-9	TRBJ1-5	.	.	CASCLECGMNQPQHF	TGTGCCAGCTGCCTAGAATGTGGAATGAATCAGCCCCAGCATTTT
TRBV29-1	TRBJ2-5	.	.	CSVSDRFRETQHF	TGCAGCGTGTCCGACAGGTTCCGAGAGACCCAGCACTTC